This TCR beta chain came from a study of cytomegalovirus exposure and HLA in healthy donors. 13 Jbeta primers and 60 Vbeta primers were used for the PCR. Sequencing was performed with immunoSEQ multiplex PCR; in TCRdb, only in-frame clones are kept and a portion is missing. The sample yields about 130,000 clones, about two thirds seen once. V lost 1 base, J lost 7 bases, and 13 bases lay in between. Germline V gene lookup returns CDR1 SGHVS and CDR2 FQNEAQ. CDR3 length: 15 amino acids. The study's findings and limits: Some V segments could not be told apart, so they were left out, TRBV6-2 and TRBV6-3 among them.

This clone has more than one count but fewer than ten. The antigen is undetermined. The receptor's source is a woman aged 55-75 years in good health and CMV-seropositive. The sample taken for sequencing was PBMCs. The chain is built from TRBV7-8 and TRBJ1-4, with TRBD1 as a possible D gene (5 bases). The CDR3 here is CASSLEGALSEKLFF. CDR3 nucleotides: TGTGCCAGCAGCTTAGAAGGGGCTCTGAGTGAAAAACTGTTTTTT.